This entry lists 27 T cell receptor beta chains sequenced from one sample in a study of blood T cell repertoires in COVID-19. Libraries were prepared by immunoSEQ multiplex PCR; TCRdb keeps only in-frame clonotypes and omits some of them. The sample holds roughly 280,000 clones, roughly 89% seen once. Sequencing input: PBMCs or T cells enriched from blood (not recorded which). The receptors here all came from a woman in her sixties who had recovered from COVID-19.

At least ten counts were recorded for this clone. This chain uses TRBV2 with TRBJ1-1; maybe TRBD1 (6 bases). The germline V and J ends were trimmed by 8 bases and 6 bases, with 19 bases remaining between them. CDR3 size: 14 residues. CDR1 is SNHLY and CDR2 is FYNNEI in the germline V gene. The DNA of the CDR3 is TGTGCCAGCCTACCGGGACAAGTCTCCGCTGAAGCTTTCTTT. Encoded protein: CASLPGQVSAEAFF. Looking up the rest from reference TRBV2 and TRBJ1-1 gives the full variable domain: EPEVTQTPSHQVTQMGQEVILRCVPISNHLYFYWYRQILGQKVEFLVSFYNNEISEKSEIFDDQFSVERPDGSNFTLKIRSTKLEDSAMYFCASLPGQVSAEAFFGQGTRLTVV.

The chain recombines TRBV28 with TRBJ1-5; tentatively, D is TRBD1 (6 bases). The V end was cut by 3 bases, the J end by 6 bases, with 21 bases between. Germline-derived CDR1 and CDR2 are MDHEN and SYDVKM. The CDR3 totals 17 residues. CDR3 coding DNA: TGTGCCAGCAGTTTGGCCCTTGGGGGGGGCGCTGGTCAGCCCCAGCATTTT. This gives the protein CASSLALGGGAGQPQHF. Filled out from reference TRBV28 and TRBJ1-5, the complete variable domain reads DVKVTQSSRYLVKRTGEKVFLECVQDMDHENMFWYRQDPGLGLRLIYFSYDVKMKEKGDIPEGYSVSREKKERFSLILESASTNQTSMYLCASSLALGGGAGQPQHFGDGTRLSIL.

The chain employs TRBV2 and TRBJ1-3, with 10 bases aligning to TRBD1. CDR3 length: 15 residues. With 7 bases clipped from V and 4 bases from J, the junction kept 7 bases outside the gene matches. Germline CDR1 and CDR2: SNHLY and FYNNEI. CDR3 bases: TGTGCCAGCAAAAAGGACAGGGGGGACGGAAACACCATATATTTT. Translation gives CASKKDRGDGNTIYF.

The V and J genes are TRBV11-3 and TRBJ1-1, with TRBD1 as a possible D gene (5 bases). This CDR3 region has 17 residues. Trimming took off 3 bases at V and 0 bases at J, with 17 bases between the two ends. Germline V gene sequence: CDR1 SGHNT, CDR2 YENEEA. The chain's CDR3 is CASSFGGLGELNTEAFF. CDR3 bases: TGTGCCAGCAGCTTCGGGGGATTAGGGGAATTGAACACTGAAGCTTTCTTT.

V is TRBV9 and J is TRBJ2-1; possibly TRBD2 for D (6 bases). V lost 2 bases, J lost 4 bases, and 13 bases lay in between. Germline V gives CDR1 SGDLS, CDR2 YYNGEE. This CDR3 comprises 15 residues. CDR3 sequence: CASSVLAENYNEQFF. CDR3 nucleotide sequence: TGTGCCAGCAGCGTTTTAGCGGAAAATTACAATGAGCAGTTCTTC.

The rearrangement joins TRBV6-5 to TRBJ1-4; D is uncertain. The CDR3 contains 14 residues. V lost 7 bases and J lost 2, with 11 bases in between. Germline assignment: CDR1 MNHEY and CDR2 SVGAGI. The CDR3, as DNA: TGTGCCAGCAACATAGCGTTCACTAATGAAAAACTGTTTTTT. The encoded protein is CASNIAFTNEKLFF.

V and J are TRBV11-3 and TRBJ2-1; 9 positions agree with TRBD1. The CDR3 spans 14 residues. V trimming: 5 bases; J trimming: 4 bases; junction bases outside the gene matches: 3. Germline-derived CDR1 and CDR2 are SGHNT and YENEEA. This CDR3 is CASSATGGYNEQFF. CDR3 in DNA: TGTGCCAGCAGCGCGACAGGGGGTTACAATGAGCAGTTCTTC.

The CDR3 coding sequence is TGCGCCAGCAGCCGGGACAGGAGCTCTGGAAACACCATATATTTT. Protein: CASSRDRSSGNTIYF. The chain is built from TRBV5-1 and TRBJ1-3, with 8 bases lining up with TRBD1. Germline V gene data show CDR1 as SGHRS and CDR2 as YFSETQ. This CDR3 region has 15 residues. Trimming removed 4 bases from V and 0 bases from J; junction bases left unmatched: 3.

This clone has just a few counts. V is TRBV27 and J is TRBJ2-3; D is possibly TRBD1 (8 bases). The CDR3 has 17 residues. V lost 6 bases and J 4 bases, leaving 23 bases between the germline ends. The germline V gene encodes CDR1 MNHEY and CDR2 SMNVEV (reference sequence). The CDR3: CASSPSRTGRVADTQYF. The CDR3 bases are TGTGCCAGCAGCCCCTCTCGGACAGGGAGGGTTGCAGATACGCAGTATTTT.

This chain connects TRBV7-2 to TRBJ2-2, with D perhaps matching TRBD2 (6 bases). Trimming cost V 4 bases and J 8 bases, with 11 bases left between them. The CDR3 length is 13 residues. The germline V gene has CDR1 SGHTA and CDR2 FQGNSA. CDR3 residues: CASSSIAVGELFF. The CDR3 DNA reads as TGTGCCAGCAGCTCAATAGCGGTGGGGGAGCTGTTTTTT.

This chain connects TRBV12-5 to TRBJ1-5, with D perhaps TRBD1 (6 bases). The CDR3 has 15 residues. Germline CDR1 reads LGHNT; CDR2 reads FRNRAP. V lost 5 bases and J lost 2, with 13 bases in between. The CDR3 loop reads CASGTSRQGNQPQHF. CDR3 in DNA: TGTGCTAGTGGTACCTCTCGACAGGGCAATCAGCCCCAGCATTTT.

V is TRBV19 and J is TRBJ2-7; 8 nucleotides agree with TRBD1. The germline V gene encodes CDR1 LNHDA and CDR2 SQIVND (reference sequence). This CDR3 region has 13 residues. V lost 4 bases and J lost 7; bases outside the gene matches: 6. CDR3 loop: CASSTQGGLEQYF. The CDR3 DNA is TGTGCCAGTAGTACACAGGGGGGCCTTGAGCAGTACTTC.

As DNA, the CDR3 is TGTGCCAGCAGCTCCCAGGGTCAACGGGGGGAGACCCAGTACTTC. It is translated as CASSSQGQRGETQYF. V usage is TRBV7-3 and J usage is TRBJ2-5; D possibly corresponds to TRBD2 (6 bases). Per the germline V gene, CDR1 is SGHTA and CDR2 is FQGTGA. V lost 4 bases to trimming and J lost 5 bases, with 17 bases between them. The CDR3 contains 15 residues.

This chain links TRBV12-3 or TRBV12-4 with TRBJ2-5, with D hard to call. CDR3 length: 13 residues. Trimming cost V 5 bases and J 5 bases, with 12 bases left between them. The CDR3 reads CASSRPSMETQYF. The CDR3 nucleotides read TGTGCCAGCAGTCGCCCTTCTATGGAGACCCAGTACTTC.

The count of this clone is one. The J gene is TRBJ1-3, the V gene TRBV11-2; TRBD1 might be the D (6 bases). There are 17 residues in the CDR3. V lost 8 bases and J lost 0, with 20 bases in between. Germline V gene lookup returns CDR1 SGHAT and CDR2 FQNNGV. The CDR3 reads CASADRGSPDSGNTIYF. CDR3 sequence (DNA): TGTGCCAGCGCCGATAGGGGGAGCCCAGACTCTGGAAACACCATATATTTT.

The chain recombines TRBV28 with TRBJ1-1; 9 bases are a match to TRBD1. The V gene end was trimmed by 3 bases and the J gene end by 1 base; junction bases not matched to a gene: 6. The CDR3 sequence is 16 residues long. CDR1 is MDHEN and CDR2 is SYDVKM in the germline V gene. CDR3 sequence: CASSLWGTGRNTEAFF. Written as DNA, the CDR3 is TGTGCCAGCAGTTTGTGGGGGACAGGGCGGAACACTGAAGCTTTCTTT.

The CDR3 region is CALGQLSNTEAFF. CDR3 sequence (DNA): TGTGCCCTGGGACAGCTGTCGAACACTGAAGCTTTCTTT. The J gene is TRBJ1-1, the V gene TRBV15; TRBD1 aligns across 7 bases. The CDR3 sequence is 13 residues long. J lost 1 base, V lost 11 bases, and 7 bases had no gene match. Germline CDR1 LNHNV, CDR2 YYDKDF (reference sequence).

The V call is TRBV9, the J call TRBJ2-5, with D possibly being TRBD1 (6 bases). V was pared by 6 bases and J by 2 bases, with 17 bases between. Germline assignment: CDR1 SGDLS and CDR2 YYNGEE. This CDR3 contains 15 residues. CDR3 in DNA: TGTGCCAGCAACCAGGGGCTCCTGGCACAAGAGACCCAGTACTTC. This codes for CASNQGLLAQETQYF. The full variable domain, its missing parts supplied by reference TRBV9 and TRBJ2-5, is DSGVTQTPKHLITATGQRVTLRCSPRSGDLSVYWYQQSLDQGLQFLIQYYNGEERAKGNILERFSAQQFPDLHSELNLSSLELGDSALYFCASNQGLLAQETQYFGPGTRLLVL.

This chain links TRBV7-6 with TRBJ2-1, with a possible D match to TRBD2 (6 bases). The length of the CDR3 is 13 residues. The germline gives CDR1 SGHVS, CDR2 FNYEAQ. Deletions cut 8 bases from V and 5 bases from J, with 13 bases between. The CDR3 nucleotides are TGTGCCAGCTCACGGGACTTAAACAATGAGCAGTTCTTC. Encoded protein: CASSRDLNNEQFF.

The chain couples TRBV2 to TRBJ2-5; D is undetermined. V gave up 4 bases and J gave up 2 bases, with 8 bases separating them. CDR3 length equals 13 residues. CDR1 and CDR2 (germline): SNHLY, FYNNEI. CDR3 sequence reads: CASSGIRQETQYF. CDR3 sequence (DNA): TGTGCCAGCAGTGGAATCAGGCAAGAGACCCAGTACTTC.

V and J are TRBV7-9 and TRBJ2-3; D ambiguous. This CDR3 has 10 residues. Germline V gives CDR1 SEHNR, CDR2 FQNEAQ (reference sequence). V lost 11 bases to trimming and J lost 5 bases, with 8 bases between them. This chain's CDR3 is CAVGGDTQYF. CDR3 nucleotide sequence: TGTGCCGTCGGTGGAGATACGCAGTATTTT. Together with reference TRBV7-9 and TRBJ2-3, the CDR3 gives the full variable domain: DTGVSQNPRHKITKRGQNVTFRCDPISEHNRLYWYRQTLGQGPEFLTYFQNEAQLEKSRLLSDRFSAERPKGSFSTLEIQRTEQGDSAMYLCAVGGDTQYFGPGTRLTVL.

This rearrangement joins TRBV5-6 to TRBJ2-5; 9 bases agree with TRBD1. This CDR3 is built from 14 residues. J gave up 5 bases and V 1 base, and 3 bases lay outside the gene matches. Germline V gene data show CDR1 as SGHDT and CDR2 as YYEEEE. Written as DNA, the CDR3 is TGTGCCAGCAGCTTGAGGACAGGGGCCGAGACCCAGTACTTC. The encoded protein is CASSLRTGAETQYF.

The rearrangement joins TRBV6-1 to TRBJ2-5, with 8 bases fitting TRBD2. The J segment lost 0 bases and the V segment lost 3 bases, leaving 9 bases of the junction unmatched. Germline V gene data show CDR1 as MNHNS and CDR2 as SASEGT. This CDR3 comprises 17 residues. CDR3 region: CASSDGVAGPYQETQYF. The CDR3 bases are TGTGCCAGCAGTGACGGGGTAGCGGGGCCGTACCAAGAGACCCAGTACTTC.

The chain links TRBV7-8 to TRBJ1-1, with 7 bases identical to TRBD1. The germline gives CDR1 SGHVS, CDR2 FQNEAQ. The V segment lost 4 bases and the J segment 1 base; nucleotides outside the gene matches: 6. The CDR3 runs to 15 residues. The CDR3 sequence is CASSSRDRANTEAFF. The CDR3 bases are TGTGCCAGCAGCTCCAGGGACAGAGCGAACACTGAAGCTTTCTTT.

The chain recombines TRBV28 with TRBJ1-4, with D possibly TRBD1 on 6 matching bases. This CDR3 contains 14 residues. Germline-derived CDR1 and CDR2 are MDHEN and SYDVKM. Trimming shortened V by 4 bases and J by 6 bases, and 12 bases separated the two germline ends. The CDR3 sequence is CASSSGEPHEKLFF. The CDR3 DNA follows: TGTGCCAGCAGTTCAGGGGAGCCGCATGAAAAACTGTTTTTT.

This sequence joins TRBV11-2 and TRBJ2-7, with 8 positions matching TRBD1. Germline assignment: CDR1 SGHAT and CDR2 FQNNGV. V lost 3 bases to trimming and J lost 2 bases; unmatched junction nucleotides: 9. This CDR3 has 16 residues. This CDR3 is CASSFSVRGPPYEQYF. The CDR3, as DNA: TGTGCCAGCAGCTTTAGTGTCAGGGGGCCTCCCTACGAGCAGTACTTC.

This clone has just one count. The chain links TRBV5-4 to TRBJ2-3; 8 bases agree with TRBD1. Trimming at V came to 1 base and at J to 5 bases, leaving 12 bases not matched to a gene. Germline CDR1 SGHNT, CDR2 YYREEE (reference sequence). This CDR3 spans 17 amino acids. The chain's CDR3 is CASSLPSTGDSQDTQYF. In DNA, the CDR3 is TGTGCCAGCAGCTTGCCGTCGACAGGGGATAGTCAAGATACGCAGTATTTT.